This paragraph covers one T cell receptor (beta chain) sequence. Study processing details: Amplification of reference gene primers was used by the study to estimate nucleated cell counts. TCRdb's copy holds only in-frame clones and misses some; the assay was immunoSEQ multiplex PCR. The V and J calls and clone size come from that table; D and trimming were worked out from the DNA. The sample lists some 170,000 clones, roughly nine tenths occurring once. These data are taken from a study of blood T cell repertoires in COVID-19. The wider study: Sites in the United States, Italy and Spain provided acute and convalescent COVID-19 samples. In each case, the material was cDNA or gDNA derived from T cells, B-cell-depleted T cells, or PBMCs.

V lost 10 bases and J lost 4, with 19 bases in between. The length of the CDR3 is 14 residues. CDR1 MNHEY and CDR2 SVGAGI come from the germline V gene. The TCR sequence derives from a man in his sixties with active or convalescent COVID-19. The rearrangement joins TRBV6-5 to TRBJ1-2; possibly TRBD1 for D (6 bases). The source material was peripheral blood. DNA for the CDR3: TGTGCCACCTCACTAAACCGGGACATCTATGGCTACACCTTC. It yields the protein CATSLNRDIYGYTF.